What follows are 3 T cell receptor beta chains derived from one specimen sequenced in a study of breast tumors, draining lymph nodes, adjacent tissues (dated by TCRdb to about 2016). The library was obtained by multiplex PCR. Reads for this sample came from an Illumina HiSeq 2000. Starting from the raw public reads, TCRdb applied fastp trimming at Q25, assembled clones with MiXCR and retained in-frame beta chains. One record per CDR3 amino acid sequence lists the most common genes and DNA. A total of about 180,000 distinct CDR3 sequences appear in this sample, about 33% of them only once. The ten largest make up roughly 3.8% of the sample. The axillary draining lymph nodes of breast cancer patients were the source of the lymph node samples. Sequenced: axillary lymph node tissue. These TCRs come from a female donor with breast cancer. Some clones in this sample may be carry-over from other donors' samples.

The table lists this clonotype with many counts. V is TRBV7-2 and J is TRBJ2-7; no clear D. CDR1 is SGHTA and CDR2 is FQGNSA in the germline V gene. Between the trimmed V and J ends, which lost 3 bases and 2 bases, there was a span of 5 bases. This CDR3 region has 12 residues. Here the CDR3 reads CASSFGTYEQYF. The CDR3 coding sequence is TGTGCCAGCAGCTTTGGGACCTACGAGCAGTACTTC.

In its sample, this clonotype was seen many times. The genes are TRBV6-6 and TRBJ2-7; TRBD2 matches 7 bases. Germline V lookup: CDR1 MNHNY, CDR2 SVGAGI (reference sequence). With 7 bases clipped from V and 7 bases from J, the junction kept 13 bases outside the gene matches. The CDR3 has 14 amino acids. CDR3 bases: TGTGCCAGCAATCTCATAGCGGGTCCGGGGGAGCAGTACTTC. Translation gives CASNLIAGPGEQYF.

This clonotype was observed many times. V gene TRBV12-3 or TRBV12-4 combines with J gene TRBJ2-1, with D uncertain. This CDR3 spans 11 amino acids. V lost 6 bases, J lost 8 bases, and 8 bases lay in between. The CDR3 DNA follows: TGTGCCAGCAGCTTGAACGATGAGCAGTTCTTC. It yields the protein CASSLNDEQFF.